This T cell receptor beta chain was identified in a study of cytomegalovirus exposure and HLA in healthy donors. Whole-study context: From 150 million to 200 million T cells, an earlier analysis saw roughly 100 million unique TCR beta sequences. Regarding the study as a whole: In a later analysis, several top co-occurrence clusters appeared linked to parvovirus B19, influenza, CMV and Epstein-Barr virus. In a later analysis, DRB1 alleles had the most associated TCRs; HLA-C alleles the fewest.

The PCR was carried out with 60 Vbeta primers and 13 Jbeta primers. TCRdb keeps only in-frame clones here, not all; method: immunoSEQ multiplex PCR. In the table there are 150,000 to 200,000 clones, approximately 80% of which are singletons. The CDR3 runs to 14 residues. Germline CDR1 and CDR2: SGHVS and FQNEAQ. V was clipped by 5 bases and J by 5 bases, with 15 bases between them. Note on this clone: Its antigen is not known.

The sequence derives from a woman in her thirties or forties in good health and CMV-seronegative. Sequenced material: PBMCs. J is TRBJ1-1 and V is TRBV7-8; D uncertain. CDR3 protein: CASSPDSGRTEAFF. The CDR3 region has the DNA TGTGCCAGCAGCCCGGACTCCGGGAGGACTGAAGCTTTCTTT.